This TCR beta chain was captured in a study of regulatory T cells in long-lasting Graves disease. Arm-PCR of CDR3 regions and iRepertoire HTBI primers were the basis on which TCR beta libraries were built. One entry per CDR3 protein, called by TCRdb with MiXCR from the multiplex PCR reads. Altogether hundreds of thousands of distinct CDR3 sequences are present, around 17% being singletons, with the ten largest covering 15% to 20%. Study outcomes and limitations: Favoring TRBV28, TRBJ1-2 and TRBJ2-5 was a feature seen in persistent disease.

Time point: newly diagnosed GD, antithyroid drugs for less than 3 months. Generation of the TCR library employed RNA extracted from PBMCs. A peripheral blood sample, roughly 8.5 milliliters in volume, was drawn into EDTA tubes. This clonotype has a handful of counts. Its antigen is still unknown. Trimming stripped 0 bases from V and 4 bases from J, with 7 bases between. Germline V gene sequence: CDR1 MNHNS, CDR2 SASEGT. The CDR3 has 14 amino acids. This sample also appeared in a second study, on T cells in Graves' hyperthyroidism and ophthalmopathy. As that report states: Exclusion of patients followed from uncontrolled infection, other autoimmune disease, pregnancy or lactation.

The rearrangement links TRBV6-1 to TRBJ2-4; no clear D. Sequencing used peripheral blood mononuclear cells (PBMCs), obtained at new diagnosis, from a patient treated with antithyroid drugs. The sequence was obtained from a woman under 40 with Graves disease. The CDR3 reads CASSEAPQKNIQYF. The CDR3 DNA reads TGTGCCAGCAGTGAAGCGCCCCAGAAAAACATTCAGTACTTC.